The entry that follows covers one T cell receptor (beta chain) sequence. The PCR ran on 60 Vbeta and 13 Jbeta primers. The protocol was immunoSEQ multiplex PCR, while the TCRdb copy is restricted to in-frame clones and leaves out a portion. The repertoire holds tens of thousands of clones, with 77% as singletons. The CDR3 is 15 amino acids. Germline V lookup: CDR1 MDHEN, CDR2 SYDVKM. The germline V and J ends were trimmed by 7 bases and 0 bases, with 16 bases remaining between them. This entry comes from a study of cytomegalovirus exposure and HLA in healthy donors. The clonotype originates from a man aged 25-45 years in good health and CMV-seronegative. The sample taken for sequencing was PBMCs. This rearrangement joins TRBV28 to TRBJ2-7; no clear D. CDR3 in DNA: TGTGCCAGCAAGTCGTCTGGGCCCAACTCCTACGAGCAGTACTTC. It specifies CASKSSGPNSYEQYF. Full variable domain (missing parts from reference TRBV28 and TRBJ2-7): DVKVTQSSRYLVKRTGEKVFLECVQDMDHENMFWYRQDPGLGLRLIYFSYDVKMKEKGDIPEGYSVSREKKERFSLILESASTNQTSMYLCASKSSGPNSYEQYFGPGTRLTVT.